One and the same sample provided the 9 T cell receptor beta chains below, sequenced in a study of cytomegalovirus exposure and HLA in healthy donors. Sequencing used immunoSEQ multiplex PCR; TCRdb keeps in-frame clones, though not all of them. The sample shows around 190,000 clones, about 82% of them seen only once. Specimen: PBMCs. The receptors derive from a woman under 30 in good health and CMV-seronegative.

The V and J genes are TRBV6-5 and TRBJ2-7, with 12 bases that match TRBD2. CDR3 length equals 14 residues. In germline, CDR1 is MNHEY, CDR2 SVGAGI. V shed 8 bases and J 2 bases; nucleotides not matched to a gene: 4. For the CDR3, the DNA is TGTGCCAGCTCCCGACTAGCGGGAGCCTACGAGCAGTACTTC. Its translation is CASSRLAGAYEQYF.

The CDR3 loop is CAISLDGRNTEAFF. As DNA, the CDR3 is TGTGCCATCAGCCTCGATGGCAGGAACACTGAAGCTTTCTTT. The chain employs TRBV10-3 and TRBJ1-1; D is undetermined. The CDR3 sequence is 14 residues long. CDR1 and CDR2 from the germline V gene are ENHRY and SYGVKD. Trimming pared 6 bases from V and 1 base from J, leaving 12 bases between.

The chain uses TRBV14 and TRBJ1-1; 8 nucleotides align to TRBD1. This CDR3 spans 13 amino acids. Germline V gene sequence: CDR1 SGHDN, CDR2 FVKESK. V gave up 4 bases and J gave up 5 bases; unmatched junction bases: 3. This CDR3 reads CASSRTGRTEAFF. The DNA for the CDR3 is TGTGCCAGCAGCCGGACAGGGAGGACTGAAGCTTTCTTT.

The V call is TRBV2, the J call TRBJ2-5; weak D call: TRBD2 (6 bases). V was cut by 4 bases and J by 2 bases, with 8 bases left in between. The CDR3 is 13 residues long. CDR1 is SNHLY, CDR2 FYNNEI, per germline. CDR3 coding DNA: TGTGCCAGCAGTGTAGGGACTCAAGAGACCCAGTACTTC. Its translation is CASSVGTQETQYF.

The chain couples TRBV7-3 to TRBJ2-7; D gene uncertain. V was cut by 0 bases and J by 1 base, with 7 bases left in between. Germline values: CDR1 SGHTA, CDR2 FQGTGA. This CDR3 contains 14 residues. CDR3 DNA sequence: TGTGCCAGCAGCTTAACGCCGGGTTCCTACGAGCAGTACTTC. Its translation is CASSLTPGSYEQYF. The full variable domain, rest sourced from reference TRBV7-3 and TRBJ2-7, is GAGVSQTPSNKVTEKGKYVELRCDPISGHTALYWYRQSLGQGPEFLIYFQGTGAADDSGLPNDRFFAVRPEGSVSTLKIQRTERGDSAVYLCASSLTPGSYEQYFGPGTRLTVT.

The chain links TRBV7-9 to TRBJ2-5, with 7 bases matching TRBD2. V trimming: 3 bases; J trimming: 4 bases; junction bases outside the gene matches: 11. Germline lookup yields CDR1 SEHNR and CDR2 FQNEAQ (reference sequence). The CDR3 sequence is 16 residues long. In DNA, the CDR3 is TGTGCCAGCAGCTTTTCCCGTTTGGGCGGGGGAGAGACCCAGTACTTC. Its translation is CASSFSRLGGGETQYF.

The chain uses TRBV10-3 and TRBJ2-1; 9 positions agree with TRBD2. CDR3 length: 14 residues. Trimming took 7 bases from V and 3 from J; bases not matched to a gene: 4. CDR1 ENHRY and CDR2 SYGVKD come from the germline V gene. CDR3 residues: CAITSGRFYNEQFF. In nucleotides, the CDR3 is TGTGCCATCACCAGCGGGAGGTTCTACAATGAGCAGTTCTTC.

The genes are TRBV19 and TRBJ1-2; D not resolved. This CDR3 is built from 13 residues. The germline CDR1 and CDR2 sequences are LNHDA and SQIVND (reference sequence). V was cut by 7 bases and J by 10 bases, with 19 bases left in between. The CDR3 spells CASNEIAGLYYTF. CDR3 sequence (DNA): TGTGCCAGTAATGAAATCGCAGGCCTTTACTACACCTTC.

The chain couples TRBV4-1 to TRBJ2-7, with a weak D call TRBD2 (6 bases). The CDR3 covers 14 residues. The germline CDR1 and CDR2 sequences are MGHRA and YSYEKL. The V gene lost 1 base and the J gene lost 2 bases, with 9 bases spanning the gap. The CDR3 loop reads CASSQVGRTYEQYF. DNA for the CDR3: TGCGCCAGCAGCCAAGTTGGGAGGACCTACGAGCAGTACTTC.